The entry below gives a single T cell receptor beta chain sequence along with its context. The target of this receptor is not known. No qualities accompany the bases; no much larger clone lies one base away. This entry comes from a study of cytomegalovirus exposure and HLA in healthy donors (TCRdb year 2017). Regarding the study in general: According to an earlier analysis of a few hundred of the donors, about 190 million T cells yielded 120 million or so unique TCR beta sequences and approximately 280 Gb of sequence data. Donor age, sex, ethnicity and CMV serostatus were compiled alongside the repertoire data. To predict cytomegalovirus infection status, the study brought together high-throughput TCR immunosequencing, statistical association of individual TCRs with disease status, and machine learning. All discovery cohort repertoires had been generated on a single sequencing platform. In the later analysis, no new phenotypic data were used to find candidate immune exposures; instead, reliance was placed on TCR beta sequences and their occurrence across donors. Typing coverage differed by locus: A, B, C, DRB1 and DQB1 were typed in roughly 629-630 donors, DQA1 in around 500, DPA1 in 600 to 610, and DPB1 in just under 480. Besides the first cohort of 666 subjects, a separate validation cohort made up of over 95 different subjects was used. The study was designed to test whether signatures of past pathogen exposure could be identified by cataloging public T cell receptors. The study used immunosequencing to profile the T cell repertoires of about 670 subjects and linked those repertoires to cytomegalovirus serostatus. Across some 400 genotyped donors of the cohort, an average of approximately 240,000 unique TCR beta nucleotide sequences per donor were sequenced, and roughly a sixth of those sequences were non-productive. The genetic ancestry cluster associated with self-reported Caucasian donors included 81% of the approximately 410 genotyped donors. In an earlier analysis of 500 to 650 of the donors, high-throughput TCR beta sequencing was used to judge whether each TCR beta V gene segment behaved as functional or pseudogenic. A later analysis re-analyzed previously published TCR beta repertoires from roughly 690 donors and added high-resolution HLA genotyping to study TCR occurrence patterns. Roughly five DR-DQ haplotypes were handled as single units for association and clustering because linkage in the cohort was strong. Class I and class II HLA loci were covered by the typing at four-digit resolution. An early release that covered fewer than 800 HLA-typed donors contained around 300 gigabases of sequencing data and tens of millions of unique TCR sequences. A later genetic analysis took genome-wide SNP genotypes for about 65% of the 666 donors and used that subset as a discovery cohort. Overall study results and their limits: The sequencing pipeline was judged likely to have produced a cluster of highly shared sequence variants as a technical artifact. At a false discovery rate of 0.05, a later analysis linked around 15,000 TCR beta sequences to specific HLA alleles. In a later analysis, HLA-associated TCR beta chains were found to be more clonally expanded and to have lower generation probabilities than equally common non-associated chains. According to a later genetic analysis, donors in an Asian-associated ancestry cluster had fewer N-insertions in productive TCRs than the roughly 670-donor mean. The presence/absence analyses assumed that sequencing depth was roughly uniform across donors, and that assumption may not be true. HLA typing was unavailable for some donors at each locus, so association tests used only the typed subset. Most CMV-associated TCR beta chains appeared to be HLA-restricted in a later analysis, and the HLA associations seemed to be driven largely by CMV exposure. The 87-base-pair reads could not distinguish some IMGT-functional V segments, including TRBV6-2 and TRBV6-3, so those segments were excluded. Correlated functional status among segregating V segments might reflect linkage disequilibrium, but an unknown experimental factor could not be ruled out. Cytomegalovirus status was reported to be diagnosed by the classifier with high specificity and sensitivity in both the original and validation cohorts. Because counts were too low, seventeen rarely observed V segments, including chromosome 9 orphons, were excluded from the earlier analysis of under 650 of the donors. Strong co-occurrence of HLA alleles, especially DR and DQ, made assigning TCR associations to individual alleles difficult. It was suggested by the authors that the approach could potentially be generalized to other disease states and immunological phenotypes. A further reported finding was that TCR beta sequences accurately predicted the HLA-A and HLA-B alleles for most subjects in the first cohort. In a later analysis, the rate of TCR association differed among HLA loci, with DRB1 alleles having the most associated TCRs and HLA-C alleles having the fewest. V-gene and J-gene trimming of TCR beta chains was associated with a missense DCLRE1C variant in a later genetic analysis, and the association was replicated in an independent cohort. In an earlier analysis of about 540 of the donors, most TCR beta V segments were observed in productive rearrangements about 87% or about 30% of the time, broadly matching IMGT annotations. A later analysis reported that several top co-occurrence clusters appeared linked to parvovirus B19, influenza, CMV and Epstein-Barr virus. In vitro tests confirmed that three of the cytomegalovirus-associated TCR beta chains recognize cytomegalovirus antigens. Only TCR beta chains were sequenced in this cohort, and the absence of alpha or paired-chain data limited detectable features. While some public TCRs were present in many individuals, most TCR sequences turned up only very rarely across donors. For the cohort, immune exposure information was limited to CMV serostatus. A total of fewer than 200 TCR beta chains were listed by the study as associated with cytomegalovirus.

The method behind the library was the immunoSEQ multiplex PCR assay. A mixture of 60 forward primers for TCR Vbeta segments and 13 reverse primers for TCR Jbeta segments was used in the multiplex PCR. The CDR3 region of rearranged TCR beta genes was amplified from genomic DNA by a multiplex PCR assay. Amplified TCR beta libraries were sequenced as 87-base-pair reads on the Illumina HiSeq System. The authors processed their data as follows. A later analysis counted 75 million to 100 million unique TCR beta chains across the 650 to 800 repertoires, and 9 million to 14 million of these chains were shared by at least two donors. Raw reads were error-corrected and collapsed into unique sequences with a nearest-neighbor algorithm that merged closely related sequences to remove PCR and sequencing errors. Alignment of CDR3 sequences to IMGT reference sequences was used to assign V, D and J gene segments. For a sequence to be retained, at least a six-nucleotide match to both a V gene segment and a J gene segment was required. Rearrangements were classified as productive when the CDR3 lacked stop codons and remained in frame with V and J, and all other rearrangements were classified as non-productive. Following IMGT convention, CDR3 was defined as the stretch from the second conserved V-encoded cysteine up to the conserved J-encoded phenylalanine. In an earlier analysis of more than 550 of the donors, sequences lacking an unambiguous match to a single V gene segment were excluded. In an earlier analysis of 587 of the donors, V segments were called functional above 56.7% productive rearrangements and were called segregating when the between-donor standard deviation exceeded 5%. A statistical classification framework was built to diagnose cytomegalovirus status from the catalog of TCR beta chain sequences. In a later analysis, V and J genes were assigned by comparing TCR nucleotide sequences against IMGT/GENE-DB human TR gene sequences. In a later analysis, CDR3 sequences and most-parsimonious VDJ recombination scenarios were assigned using the TCRdist pipeline. In a later analysis, every TCR beta chain was defined by the combination of its CDR3 amino acid sequence and its V-gene family, and reads without a unique V-gene family were dropped. A later analysis removed 592 highly shared, low-generation-probability nucleotide sequences to deal with suspected cross-contamination and a sequencing artifact. For each public chain, a later analysis derived a clonal expansion index from normalized ranks of inferred template counts within each repertoire. Generation probabilities in a later analysis came from a VDJ recombination model fitted to out-of-frame rearrangements, and those results were checked against IGoR. In a later analysis, TCR-TCR, TCR-HLA and TCR-CMV co-occurrence was scored with hypergeometric tests, and a repertoire-size bias correction was applied to TCR pairs. A later analysis estimated false discovery rates by permuting HLA or CMV assignments 20 times. In a later analysis, co-occurring TCRs were grouped using DBSCAN, with TCRdist sequence similarity added in when clustering inside HLA-allele-positive subsets. Repertoires with fewer than 30,000 or more than 120,000 public chains, plus five repertoires with anomalous nucleotide sharing, were excluded from co-occurrence clustering. Here the immuneACCESS table is served through TCRdb, limited to in-frame sequences with V and J called. Missing clones are a known gap in these copies; in checked studies unresolved V genes cover under half, and the rest lacks a known reason. Clone size and V and J calls were adopted from that table, with D and trimming inferred from the DNA. The sample records some 150,000 clones, over 75% of which are singletons. The ten largest clones capture 1.5% to 2% of the sample.

In total, about 650 healthy bone marrow donors made up the cohort. At the time of sampling, every cohort member was nominally healthy, though immune exposures that went unrecorded were likely present. The donor tested CMV seronegative, placing the donor among the 350 or so seronegative members of the cohort. Every donor gave a peripheral blood sample, and the peripheral blood mononuclear cells from that sample were used for TCR beta sequencing. Genomic DNA extraction from the blood cell samples was performed with the Qiagen DNeasy Blood Extraction Kit. Trimmed from V: 4 bases; trimmed from J: 4 bases; junction bases lacking a gene match: 9. The CDR1 and CDR2 encoded by the germline V gene (reference sequence) are SGHKS and YYEKEE. CDR3 length: 15 amino acids, cysteine to phenylalanine. Only the CDR3 region is kept as DNA, spanning 45 bases read in frame from base 1.

This chain is built from TRBV5-5 and TRBJ2-7, and TRBD2 aligns with 9 junction nucleotides. The clonotype was recovered from a woman aged 30 to 39 in good health and CMV-seronegative. The specimen was PBMCs. The CDR3 loop reads CASSRFSGGEYEQYF. The DNA reads as follows: TGTGCCAGCAGCCGGTTTAGCGGGGGTGAGTACGAGCAGTACTTC.